This is a list of T cell receptor beta chains from one sample in a study of T cell responses to AZD1222 COVID-19 vaccine. Profiling relied on immunoSEQ multiplex PCR, and the TCRdb table lists in-frame clones only, not all of them. This table has fewer than 120,000 clones, over 85% appearing once. Sample: peripheral blood, taken 28 days after the second AZD1222 dose. These TCRs come from an adult who received the AZD1222 COVID-19 vaccine. Each CDR3 is given with its conserved first and last residue. A D gene is named only where the DNA matches it firmly. Part of the rows lack a size; the others show once, few, many or a class for expanded clones.

D	size	J	V	DNA	CDR3
TRBD1	.	TRBJ1-1	TRBV10-3	TGTGCCATCAGTGACCCCGGGACAGCGAACACTGAAGCTTTCTTT	CAISDPGTANTEAFF
TRBD1	.	TRBJ2-2	TRBV5-6	TGTGCCAGCAGCTGGGACAGGGCGAACACCGGGGAGCTGTTTTTT	CASSWDRANTGELFF
TRBD2	.	TRBJ2-3	TRBV12-3/TRBV12-4	TGTGCCAGCAGTTCGTGGACTAGTACGCAGTATTTT	CASSSWTSTQYF
.	.	TRBJ2-1	TRBV9	TGTGCCAGCAGCGTAGGGGCGCCGTCCTACAATGAGCAGTTCTTC	CASSVGAPSYNEQFF
TRBD1	.	TRBJ1-1	TRBV10-3	TGTGCCATCAAAACCAGGGGGCGGGACACTGAAGCTTTCTTT	CAIKTRGRDTEAFF
.	.	TRBJ1-5	TRBV7-3	TGTGCCAGCAGCTTAAGACCAAGTCAGCCCCAGCATTTT	CASSLRPSQPQHF
TRBD1	.	TRBJ2-6	TRBV10-3	TGTGCCATTGCCGGGACAGGGGTCTCTGGGGCCAACGTCCTGACTTTC	CAIAGTGVSGANVLTF
.	.	TRBJ1-1	TRBV5-8	TGTGCCAGCAGCTTGGTCGGGAGGGGGTACACTGAAGCTTTCTTT	CASSLVGRGYTEAFF
.	.	TRBJ1-2	TRBV19	TGTGCCAGTAGTATTACGGCGGGAAATGGCTACACCTTC	CASSITAGNGYTF
.	.	TRBJ1-2	TRBV7-8	TGTGCCAGCAGCATTGACAGTAACTATGGCTACACCTTC	CASSIDSNYGYTF
.	few	TRBJ2-7	TRBV7-9	TGTGCCAGCAGCTTCGCGGCAGAGCAGTACTTC	CASSFAAEQYF
TRBD1	.	TRBJ1-1	TRBV5-4	TGTGCCAGCAGCTTGACCAGGGGGTCGGTCACTGAAGCTTTCTTT	CASSLTRGSVTEAFF
TRBD2	.	TRBJ2-2	TRBV7-6	TGTGCCAGCAATCCTAGCGGGGGGGCCCCCGGGGAGCTGTTTTTT	CASNPSGGAPGELFF
.	.	TRBJ1-1	TRBV5-1	TGCGCCAGCAGCTTGTCGAACACTGAAGCTTTCTTT	CASSLSNTEAFF
.	once	TRBJ2-4	TRBV18	TGTGCCAGCTCACCGCCCTATGGAGGCAAAAACATTCAGTACTTC	CASSPPYGGKNIQYF
TRBD1	.	TRBJ2-7	TRBV5-1	TGCGCCAGCAGCCCGGGACAGGCCTGGGAGCAGTACTTC	CASSPGQAWEQYF
.	.	TRBJ1-4	TRBV10-3	TGTGCCATCAGTGAGTCGTGGAAAACAACTAATGAAAAACTGTTTTTT	CAISESWKTTNEKLFF
.	.	TRBJ2-2	TRBV14	TGTGCCAGCAGCCACGCGGACGCCGAATACACCGGGGAGCTGTTTTTT	CASSHADAEYTGELFF
TRBD1	.	TRBJ1-1	TRBV7-9	TGTGCCAGCAGTCCAAAGCCGGTAGACAGGGTCGCTTTCTTT	CASSPKPVDRVAFF
TRBD1	.	TRBJ2-2	TRBV15	TGTGCCACCAGCAGACAAACAGGGGGCAACACCGGGGAGCTGTTTTTT	CATSRQTGGNTGELFF
TRBD1	.	TRBJ2-2	TRBV24-1	TGTGCCACCAGTGATCCGGGACAGGGAAACACCGGGGAGCTGTTTTTT	CATSDPGQGNTGELFF
.	once	TRBJ1-2	TRBV5-4	TGTGCCAGCAGCTTGGCCCTAAGGAGAGGACATGGCTACACCTTC	CASSLALRRGHGYTF
.	.	TRBJ2-7	TRBV5-1	TGCGCCAGCAGCTTTACTACGGGGAGCTCCTACGAGCAGTACTTC	CASSFTTGSSYEQYF
TRBD1	.	TRBJ1-5	TRBV6-2/TRBV6-3	TGTGCCAGCAGTACGAACCGGGACAGGGAACGCAATCAGCCCCAGCATTTT	CASSTNRDRERNQPQHF
TRBD2	.	TRBJ2-7	TRBV4-3	TGCGCCAGCAGCCAAGTAATGAGAGTTGGACTAGCGGGATCCTACGAGCAGTACTTC	CASSQVMRVGLAGSYEQYF
TRBD2	.	TRBJ2-2	TRBV28	TGTGCCAGCACCGTACGGGGGAGGGAGGGCACCGGGGAGCTGTTTTTT	CASTVRGREGTGELFF
TRBD2	.	TRBJ2-2	TRBV5-4	TGTGCCAGCAGCTTCCGGACTAGCGGGACCGGGGAGCTGTTTTTT	CASSFRTSGTGELFF
.	.	TRBJ1-3	TRBV28	TGTGCCAGCACCTCACGGCGGATCATTGGAAACACCATATATTTT	CASTSRRIIGNTIYF